This T cell receptor beta chain is drawn from a study of blood T cell repertoires in COVID-19. Overall study: Italy, Spain and the United States were the sources of the convalescent and acute COVID-19 samples.

The protocol was immunoSEQ multiplex PCR, while the TCRdb copy is restricted to in-frame clones and leaves out a portion. The sample shows about 110,000 clones, roughly nine tenths of them seen only once. This CDR3 is 13 amino acids long. CDR1 is SGHVS and CDR2 is FQNEAQ in the germline V gene. V lost 1 base, J lost 8 bases, and 8 bases lay in between. The sample consisted of peripheral blood. This receptor was obtained from a human donor in a cohort sampled during active COVID-19. The rearrangement joins TRBV7-8 to TRBJ1-4; D gene ambiguous. For the CDR3, the DNA is TGTGCCAGCAGCTTAGACAGCCGCGAAAAACTGTTTTTT. Translation: CASSLDSREKLFF. Full variable domain (remainder filled in from reference TRBV7-8 and TRBJ1-4): GAGVSQSPRYKVAKRGQDVALRCDPISGHVSLFWYQQALGQGPEFLTYFQNEAQLDKSGLPSDRFFAERPEGSVSTLKIQRTQQEDSAVYLCASSLDSREKLFFGSGTQLSVL.